This T cell receptor (beta chain) emerged from a study of T cell changes during pregnancy in multiple sclerosis. The CDR3 loop spans 13 amino acids. V gave up 5 bases and J gave up 1 base, with 8 bases separating them. Germline V lookup: CDR1 SGHDN, CDR2 FVKESK. TCRdb's table, derived via immunoSEQ multiplex PCR, lists solely in-frame clones and lacks some. This sample yields about 59,000 clones, of which more than 85% are seen a single time; about 2.5% belongs to the top ten. The sequenced sample was CD8+ T cells from peripheral blood mononuclear cells, obtained in the third trimester of pregnancy. The V and J genes are TRBV14 and TRBJ1-1; no definite D call. This receptor was obtained from a female donor with multiple sclerosis, enrolled in a pregnancy study. This chain's CDR3 is CASSYTANTEAFF. The CDR3 coding sequence is TGTGCCAGCAGCTACACAGCGAACACTGAAGCTTTCTTT.